This TCR beta chain appears in the sequencing data of a study of cytomegalovirus exposure and HLA in healthy donors. Primers included in the PCR were 60 Vbeta and 13 Jbeta primers. Profiled with immunoSEQ multiplex PCR; TCRdb holds only in-frame clones, not every one. The table records about 100,000 clones, roughly 78% of them present only once. Notes on the study in general: In a later analysis, common viral pathogens appeared linked to several of the most significant clusters.

The sample holds one count of this clone. Antigen unknown. This CDR3 comprises 15 residues. Germline CDR1 and CDR2: MNHEY and SVGAGI. V lost 0 bases to trimming and J lost 4 bases, with 10 bases between them. This clonotype was sampled from a woman in her sixties or seventies in good health and CMV-seronegative. The chain is built from TRBV6-5 and TRBJ2-1; D remains ambiguous. Sequenced material: PBMCs. The CDR3 region has the DNA TGTGCCAGCAGTTACTCGCCGGAGTTGTACAATGAGCAGTTCTTC. This codes for CASSYSPELYNEQFF.